This T cell receptor beta chain is drawn from a study of metastatic and nonmetastatic thyroid tumors. About the research overall: Thyroid patients, malignant and benign, had repertoires compared across blood and tumor or nodule tissue.

For this clone: No antigen is known for it. At one end, the junction sequence differs from germline, possibly due to a read error.

Broader study findings: Relative to benign nodules, malignant thyroid tumors were reportedly characterized by significantly elevated TCR beta diversity in blood and tumor.

In the original workflow: The study built a papillary thyroid cancer distant-metastasis classifier from CDR3 differences across clinicopathological groups. TCRdb recomputed clones from the PCR reads via MiXCR. The V and J calls follow TCRdb's processing rather than the paper's. There are approximately 41,000 clones in the sample; 25% to 35% occur only once, and approximately 9.8% lies in the top ten. Germline CDR1 and CDR2: SGHDT and YYEEEE. CDR3 length: 15 residues. Thyroid surgery took place with no prior treatment in any patient. The chain carries TRBV5-6 and TRBJ1-2, with no clear D. Sequencing used blood. The clonotype comes from a male donor with papillary thyroid cancer or a benign thyroid nodule (not recorded which). Some clones in this sample may be carry-over from other donors' samples. CDR3 sequence reads: CASSLVPWEDYCYTF. The CDR3 DNA sequence: TGTGCCAGCAGCTTGGTCCCCTGGGAGGACTATTGCTACACCTTC.